This TCR beta chain was sequenced for a study of regulatory T cells in long-lasting Graves disease. Study summary: Newly diagnosed Graves' patients had under 3 months of antithyroid drugs. Study conclusions and caveats: Those with persistent disease had in common more public clonotypes (roughly 3,000) than new patients (966).

To make TCR beta libraries, researchers used iRepertoire HTBI primers and Arm-PCR of CDR3 regions. TCRdb processed the multiplex PCR reads anew with MiXCR; each CDR3 protein has one entry. The sample contains more than 450,000 distinct CDR3 sequences, about 12% of which appear only once. In this sample, this clonotype turned up a few times. Its antigen is currently unknown. The time point here: newly diagnosed GD, antithyroid drugs for less than 3 months. Following extraction of RNA from PBMCs, that RNA was used to make the TCR library. Germline trimming cut 4 bases from V and 1 base from J; bases unmatched to any gene: 3. Germline CDR1 reads LNHDA; CDR2 reads SQIVND (reference sequence). There are 14 residues in the CDR3. A further study also used this sample, focusing on T cells in Graves' hyperthyroidism and ophthalmopathy.

This clonotype was obtained from a woman in her thirties with Graves disease. This chain joins TRBV19 and TRBJ1-1; 7 bases match TRBD1. Source: peripheral blood mononuclear cells (PBMCs), taken at new diagnosis, from a patient treated with antithyroid drugs. CDR3 in amino acids: CASSKEGANTEAFF. CDR3 in DNA: TGTGCCAGTAGTAAAGAGGGGGCGAACACTGAAGCTTTCTTT.